Listed here are 22 T cell receptor beta chains from one sample, sequenced in a study of OX40 agonist ivuxolimab in advanced cancers. Data came from immunoSEQ multiplex PCR; TCRdb stores just in-frame clones and leaves some out. The table has tens of thousands of clones, around nine tenths seen once. The specimen comprised CD4+ or CD8+ T cells sorted from blood, sampled in a trial of the OX40 agonist ivuxolimab. The receptors derive from an adult with an advanced solid tumor such as melanoma, head and neck, liver or kidney cancer.

The chain uses TRBV6-1 and TRBJ2-3, with 7 bases fitting TRBD1. This CDR3 has 15 residues. Trimming took 6 bases from V and 0 from J; bases not matched to a gene: 6. Germline V gene data show CDR1 as MNHNS and CDR2 as SASEGT. CDR3 nucleotides: TGTGCCAGCAGGGACAGGCCAACCAGCACAGATACGCAGTATTTT. The encoded protein is CASRDRPTSTDTQYF.

This chain uses TRBV9 with TRBJ2-2; 9 bases are a match to TRBD1. Germline V gene lookup returns CDR1 SGDLS and CDR2 YYNGEE. The CDR3 has 17 residues. The ends lost 4 bases at V and 6 bases at J; junction bases unmatched: 13. Here the CDR3 DNA reads TGTGCCAGCAGCCTTAGCAGGGGACAGGGCCGATCCGGGGAGCTGTTTTTT. Its translation is CASSLSRGQGRSGELFF.

The rearrangement links TRBV5-4 to TRBJ2-5; 10 bases match TRBD2. Germline V lookup: CDR1 SGHNT, CDR2 YYREEE (reference sequence). The CDR3 sequence is 15 residues long. V shed 2 bases and J 1 base; nucleotides not matched to a gene: 2. CDR3 DNA sequence: TGTGCCAGCAGCTTCAGCGGGGGGGCCCAAGAGACCCAGTACTTC. Protein: CASSFSGGAQETQYF.

This chain uses TRBV27 with TRBJ2-3; 8 bases are a match to TRBD2. V shed 5 bases and J 3 bases; nucleotides not matched to a gene: 16. CDR1 is MNHEY, CDR2 SMNVEV, per germline (reference sequence). The CDR3 has 18 amino acids. The CDR3 region is CASSTPAWRGVRTDTQYF. CDR3 nucleotides: TGTGCCAGCAGTACCCCCGCATGGCGGGGGGTAAGAACAGATACGCAGTATTTT.

This sequence joins TRBV2 and TRBJ1-4; D perhaps matches TRBD1 (5 bases). Germline CDR1 reads SNHLY; CDR2 reads FYNNEI. This CDR3 contains 14 residues. V was cut by 3 bases and J by 6 bases, with 11 bases left in between. As DNA, the CDR3 is TGTGCCAGCAGTGAGGGGCAGAGGCATGAAAAACTGTTTTTT. This encodes CASSEGQRHEKLFF.

The chain couples TRBV7-3 to TRBJ2-7; 7 bases align to TRBD2. Germline V gene lookup returns CDR1 SGHTA and CDR2 FQGTGA. V lost 5 bases, J lost 3 bases, and 7 bases stayed unmatched. This CDR3 has 14 residues. The CDR3 coding sequence is TGTGCCAGCAGCCCGTCGACGGGGGGCTACGAGCAGTACTTC. Its protein is CASSPSTGGYEQYF.

The chain employs TRBV10-2 and TRBJ1-6; D call uncertain. The V gene's germline CDR1 is WSHSY and CDR2 SAAADI. V shed 0 bases and J shed 8 bases, with 11 bases lying between them. The CDR3 covers 15 residues. The CDR3 reads CASSESPVPYSPLHF. The CDR3 DNA sequence: TGCGCCAGCAGTGAGTCGCCAGTCCCGTATTCACCCCTCCACTTT.

V gene TRBV19 combines with J gene TRBJ2-7, with 14 bases that match TRBD2. Unmatched junction bases numbered 7, after V lost 4 bases and J lost 2 bases. The CDR3 runs 17 residues. Looked up from germline, CDR1 is LNHDA and CDR2 is SQIVND (reference sequence). The DNA of the CDR3 is TGTGCCAGTAGTAAGACTAGCGGGAGGGCCGGCGCCTACGAGCAGTACTTC. It codes for CASSKTSGRAGAYEQYF.

The gene calls are TRBV6-1 and TRBJ1-4; D gene unclear. The CDR3 has 14 residues. V lost 1 base and J lost 8, with 11 bases in between. The germline gives CDR1 MNHNS, CDR2 SASEGT. CDR3 sequence: CASSEVYAGEKLFF. The CDR3 DNA sequence: TGTGCCAGCAGTGAAGTGTATGCCGGGGAAAAACTGTTTTTT.

The V gene is TRBV5-1, the J gene TRBJ2-7, with D uncertain. The CDR3 runs to 15 residues. The germline V gene has CDR1 SGHRS and CDR2 YFSETQ. V was pared by 0 bases and J by 5 bases, with 15 bases between. The CDR3 DNA sequence: TGCGCCAGCAGCTTGGTCGGAGCTAGGCCGGACGAGCAGTACTTC. Translating it yields CASSLVGARPDEQYF.

This chain links TRBV5-1 with TRBJ2-2; D not resolved. Germline loops: CDR1 SGHRS, CDR2 YFSETQ. The CDR3 extends over 14 amino acids. The V end lost 0 bases, the J end lost 1 base, and 4 bases lay between the germline ends. The CDR3 coding sequence is TGCGCCAGCAGCTTGGAGCGGAACACCGGGGAGCTGTTTTTT. Translation gives CASSLERNTGELFF.

The chain carries TRBV5-4 and TRBJ1-5, with 7 bases fitting TRBD1. The junction had 3 bases not matched to a gene; V was cut back by 3 bases and J by 0 bases. This CDR3 spans 15 amino acids. Germline V gene data show CDR1 as SGHNT and CDR2 as YYREEE (reference sequence). The CDR3 nucleotides read TGTGCCAGCAGCTCAGGGGGAAATAGCAATCAGCCCCAGCATTTT. Its translation: CASSSGGNSNQPQHF.

This chain connects TRBV2 to TRBJ1-5; 8 bases fit TRBD1. There are 17 residues in the CDR3. Germline trimming cut 3 bases from V and 0 bases from J; bases unmatched to any gene: 7. CDR1 and CDR2 from the germline V gene are SNHLY and FYNNEI. Written as DNA, the CDR3 is TGTGCCAGCAGTGAGACAGGGGCGAGCTATAGCAATCAGCCCCAGCATTTT. This gives the protein CASSETGASYSNQPQHF.

The V gene is TRBV5-1, the J gene TRBJ2-5, with D perhaps matching TRBD1 (7 bases). This CDR3 has 16 amino acids. Trimming left V 0 bases short and J 4 bases short, with 16 bases between. Germline values: CDR1 SGHRS, CDR2 YFSETQ. CDR3: CASSLAPGGGGETQYF. Here the CDR3 DNA reads TGCGCCAGCAGCTTGGCCCCCGGAGGGGGCGGAGAGACCCAGTACTTC.

This clone was seen more than once but under ten times. This sequence joins TRBV18 and TRBJ2-7; 12 positions match TRBD2. The CDR3 covers 16 residues. From germline, CDR1 is KGHSH and CDR2 LQKENI. V gave up 3 bases and J gave up 6 bases; unmatched junction bases: 9. This chain's CDR3 is CASSPAQTSGRTEQYF. The CDR3 DNA is TGTGCCAGCTCACCCGCTCAGACTAGCGGGAGAACCGAGCAGTACTTC.

Worth noting for this clone: At one end the junction does not follow the germline gene, possibly because of a read error. The rearrangement joins TRBV7-7 to TRBJ2-7, with 13 bases lining up with TRBD2. From germline, CDR1 is SSHAT and CDR2 FNYEAQ (reference sequence). This CDR3 has 16 amino acids. The CDR3 reads CASRNLLAGGPEEQYF. In DNA form, the CDR3 reads TGTGCTAGCAGAAATCTACTAGCGGGAGGGCCGGAGGAGCAGTACTTC.

This rearrangement joins TRBV10-2 to TRBJ1-5, with 8 bases fitting TRBD1. The CDR3 runs 15 residues. CDR1 is WSHSY, CDR2 SAAADI, per germline. The trim removed 6 bases at V and 5 bases at J, leaving 9 bases unmatched. CDR3 bases: TGCGCCAGCAGAGAGAGGACAGGGATAGATCAGCCCCAGCATTTT. This gives the protein CASRERTGIDQPQHF.

The genes are TRBV28 and TRBJ1-4, with 7 bases matching TRBD1. The CDR3 extends over 16 amino acids. Unmatched junction bases numbered 11, after V lost 5 bases and J lost 5 bases. Germline V gene sequence: CDR1 MDHEN, CDR2 SYDVKM. CDR3 DNA: TGTGCCAGCAGTCATAACAGGGGCCTTCAAAATGAAAAACTGTTTTTT. Protein product: CASSHNRGLQNEKLFF.

This rearrangement joins TRBV28 to TRBJ1-5; 9 bases are shared with TRBD1. V shed 8 bases, J shed 6 bases, and the junction held 11 bases outside the gene matches. The CDR3 runs 15 residues. From germline, CDR1 is MDHEN and CDR2 SYDVKM. The CDR3 loop is CASHTGGEGSQPQHF. CDR3 in DNA: TGTGCCAGCCATACAGGGGGCGAGGGAAGTCAGCCCCAGCATTTT.

CDR3 bases: TGTGCCAGCAGGATGATAGGAGGGTACGAGCAGTACTTC. Its protein product is CASRMIGGYEQYF. The chain carries TRBV7-9 and TRBJ2-7, with D possibly matching TRBD2 (6 bases). Germline assignment: CDR1 SEHNR and CDR2 FQNEAQ (reference sequence). With 6 bases removed from V and 4 bases from J, the gap between germline ends came to 13 bases. This CDR3 region has 13 residues.

The chain combines TRBV10-1 with TRBJ2-7; 9 nucleotides line up with TRBD1. Germline CDR1 WNHNN, CDR2 SYGVQD (reference sequence). Trimming cost V 0 bases and J 7 bases; bases outside gene matches: 10. This CDR3 has 16 residues. CDR3 nucleotides: TGCGCCAGCAGTGAGTCGGGGAACAGGGGGCTGCGGGAGCAGTACTTC. Encoded protein: CASSESGNRGLREQYF.

The chain joins TRBV5-3 to TRBJ2-3; no reliable D call. TRBV5-3 is marked as an open reading frame, function uncertain. V shed 0 bases and J shed 6 bases, with 5 bases lying between them. This CDR3 region has 12 residues. CDR3 in amino acids: CARSLVRDTQYF. DNA for the CDR3: TGTGCCAGAAGCTTGGTGCGGGATACGCAGTATTTT.